This T cell receptor (beta chain) was identified in a study of cytomegalovirus exposure and HLA in healthy donors. CDR1 is MNHNY and CDR2 is SVGAGI in the germline V gene (reference sequence). The V end was cut by 0 bases, the J end by 5 bases, with 10 bases between. CDR3 length: 14 amino acids. Study observations and caveats: When analyzed later, the rates of TCR association showed variation by HLA locus, with DRB1 the most and HLA-C the fewest. Researchers catalogued about 160 TCR beta chains as cytomegalovirus-associated. In a later analysis, common viral pathogens appeared linked to several of the most significant clusters.

With 60 Vbeta and 13 Jbeta primers, the PCR was carried out. Here immunoSEQ multiplex PCR was the method, and the copy in TCRdb shows in-frame clones only, minus some. The data show approximately 150,000 clones, 75% to 80% seen once. As to this clone: What it binds is not known.

This clonotype was obtained from a woman aged 40 to 50 in good health and CMV-seropositive. The chain carries TRBV6-6 and TRBJ2-5; D gene ambiguous. Sequenced sample: PBMCs. The CDR3 region has the DNA TGTGCCAGCAGTTACTCGAGATTTGAGGAGACCCAGTACTTC. This gives the protein CASSYSRFEETQYF.